This record concerns one T cell receptor beta chain sequence. This clonotype was seen only once. Its antigen is currently not known. Nothing much larger sits one base from this clone, and base qualities are not available. V is cut by 7 bases and J by 7 bases, and the space between the germline ends is 10 bases. The germline V gene encodes CDR1 MNHEY and CDR2 SVGAGI. The CDR3 sequence holds 11 residues, the cysteine and phenylalanine included. The CDR3 DNA has 33 bases and is translated from base 1. The sample is drawn from a study of T-cell memory formation after mild COVID-19 (dated by TCRdb to 2020 to 2023). About the investigation overall: TCR sequence clusters from the two donors were largely donor specific. In a couple of donors, T-cell clones that expanded and contracted after mild COVID-19 were tracked by sequencing TCRalpha and TCRbeta repertoires over time. Two young, previously healthy adult volunteers, one female and one male, were included in the cohort. General study outcomes and caveats: Only two mild cases were covered in the study, and larger cohorts including severe cases with pre-infection samples were considered necessary. The detection of some responding clones in pre-infection memory suggests that pre-existing cross-reactive memory T cells joined the SARS-CoV-2 response. Clones contracting from day 15 to 85 had balanced CD4/CD8 phenotypes, while a second wave expanding from day 15 to 37 was biased towards CD4+. Contracting CD4+ clones were found mainly in CM and EM memory subsets, while CD8+ clones were enriched in EMRA. SARS-CoV-2 specificity of the second-wave clones peaking on day 37 was not confirmed.

Instrument on record: Illumina NovaSeq 6000. cDNA libraries for TCRalpha and TCRbeta were prepared by 5'RACE using constant-segment primers, with sample barcodes and unique molecular identifiers added. RNA was extracted from every sample with Trizol reagent. Libraries were amplified in two PCR steps, with a second sample barcode and Illumina TruSeq adapters added in the second step. Sequencing of libraries was performed on an Illumina NovaSeq with 2 x 150 bp paired-end reads. In the paper's pipeline: Reads were demultiplexed and collapsed into UMI-guided consensus sequences with migec v1.2.7. With mixcr v2.1.11, UMI consensuses were aligned to TRA and TRB V and J templates and assembled into clonotypes. Clonotypes were classified as expanded or contracted when called significant by both edgeR and NoisET, with noise models trained on biological replicates. For edgeR calls, the thresholds were a false discovery rate-adjusted p below 0.01 and a log2 fold-change of 1. PCA with hierarchical clustering of max-normalized trajectories of the 1000 most abundant clonotypes was used as exploratory dynamics analysis. Separately sequenced CD4+ and CD8+ repertoires were used to assign a CD4 or CD8 phenotype to each responding clone. The public reads were reanalyzed by TCRdb: fastp trimming at Q25, MiXCR alignment, in-frame beta chains only. Each entry merges the rows of one CDR3 protein and shows their most common DNA and genes. The V and J calls, along with clone size, are taken from TCRdb and not from the paper's own processing. For this sample the table gives 450,000 or so distinct CDR3 sequences, of which around a quarter were detected only once. The ten most abundant clones make up roughly an eighth of the sample.

PBMCs were isolated by Ficoll-Paque density gradient centrifugation. Specimen: PBMCs or a T cell subset sorted from them (not recorded which). Here the chain combines TRBV6-5 and TRBJ1-2, with TRBD1 as a weak D call on 5 bases. This clonotype was sampled from an adult woman who had mild COVID-19 (a few samples of this study predate the infection). The sample titles of this study are shuffled in the database, so cell type and time point are left out; the donor was told from shared clones. The sequence in DNA is TGTGCCAGCATTGGTCAGGGTGGCTACACCTTC. It translates to CASIGQGGYTF.